The rows below give T cell receptor beta chains drawn from one sample of a study of blood T cell repertoires in COVID-19. Using immunoSEQ multiplex PCR, the repertoire was profiled, and TCRdb retains in-frame clones only, with some absent. The profile shows around 170,000 clones, 70% to 90% of them singletons. The sequencing input was peripheral blood. The receptors come from a man aged 50-60 years with active or convalescent COVID-19. The CDR3 runs from the conserved cysteine through the conserved F or W. D genes are given only for firm matches. The size entry is marked missing in some rows and otherwise reads once, few, many or a size class.

.,TRBV2,.,TRBJ1-1,TGTGCCAGCTTCAGTTTCAGGACTGAAGCTTTCTTT,CASFSFRTEAFF
.,TRBV6-5,.,TRBJ2-3,TGTGCCAGCAGTTACTCGGAGGGCACAGATACGCAGTATTTT,CASSYSEGTDTQYF
once,TRBV10-3,.,TRBJ2-5,TGTGCCATCAGTACCGGACAAGCCGAGGAGACCCAGTACTTC,CAISTGQAEETQYF
.,TRBV2,.,TRBJ1-4,TGTGCCAGCAGTGAAGTTGGGACTCCTAATGAAAAACTGTTTTTT,CASSEVGTPNEKLFF
few,TRBV15,.,TRBJ1-3,TGTGCCACCAGCAGAGAAGTACTAGGAACTGGAAACACCATATATTTT,CATSREVLGTGNTIYF
once,TRBV3-1/TRBV3-2,TRBD1,TRBJ2-5,TGTGCCAGCAGCAACCGACAGGGTAGAGAGACCCAGTACTTC,CASSNRQGRETQYF
.,TRBV12-3/TRBV12-4,.,TRBJ2-2,TGTGCCAGCAGTCAGGGATACACCGGGGAGCTGTTTTTT,CASSQGYTGELFF
.,TRBV24-1,.,TRBJ1-1,TGTGCCACCAGTGATACAGGTTATGGTGAAGCTTTCTTT,CATSDTGYGEAFF
.,TRBV4-2,.,TRBJ1-5,TGTGCCAGCAGCCAAGATCTAACTGCTCAGCCCCAGCATTTT,CASSQDLTAQPQHF
.,TRBV30,.,TRBJ1-5,TGTGCCTGGAGCCCCGGGGGATTTAAGTCTGATCAGCCCCAGCATTTT,CAWSPGGFKSDQPQHF
.,TRBV15,.,TRBJ2-5,TGTGCCACCAGCAGACCACGGAGCCTTCAAGAGACCCAGTACTTC,CATSRPRSLQETQYF
.,TRBV19,.,TRBJ2-7,TGTGCCAGCAAACCCGGGGGAGAGTACGAGCAGTACTTC,CASKPGGEYEQYF
.,TRBV28,.,TRBJ2-6,TGTGCCAGCAGTTTATTGCGGGCTGGGGCCAACGTCCTGACTTTC,CASSLLRAGANVLTF
few,TRBV19,.,TRBJ1-1,TGTGCCAGTGCACGTCCGGGTATGAACACTGAAGCTTTCTTT,CASARPGMNTEAFF
.,TRBV6-5,TRBD1,TRBJ1-3,TGTGCCAGCAGCCACCAGGGACAGCCTGAGAACACCATATATTTT,CASSHQGQPENTIYF
.,TRBV3-1/TRBV3-2,.,TRBJ1-1,TGTGCCAGCAGCCAATTAGGGGGACGCACTGAAGCTTTCTTT,CASSQLGGRTEAFF
few,TRBV7-3,TRBD2,TRBJ2-1,TGTGCCAGCAGCTTAAACCTAGCGGGGGGGAATGAGCAGTTCTTC,CASSLNLAGGNEQFF
.,TRBV27,.,TRBJ1-2,TGTGCCAGCAGTTCGGGGGACCGCCAAGGATATGGCTACACCTTC,CASSSGDRQGYGYTF
.,TRBV30,TRBD2,TRBJ2-2,TGTGCCTGGACTCTCTGGGGGGGTATGAACACCGGGGAGCTGTTTTTT,CAWTLWGGMNTGELFF
few,TRBV24-1,TRBD2,TRBJ2-1,TGTGCCACCAGTGACCCGGGACTAGCGCGCTACAATGAGCAGTTCTTC,CATSDPGLARYNEQFF
.,TRBV29-1,TRBD2,TRBJ2-7,TGCAGCGTTGCGGGAGGGGGGGCCCACTCCTACGAGCAGTACTTC,CSVAGGGAHSYEQYF
.,TRBV28,.,TRBJ1-4,TGTGCCAGCAGTGCCCCCGGGGGGGGTAGAGGGGAAAAACTGTTTTTT,CASSAPGGGRGEKLFF
.,TRBV7-7,TRBD2,TRBJ2-5,TGTGCCAGCAGCCCCAGCGGGGGGGCCTCTGAGACCCAGTACTTC,CASSPSGGASETQYF
.,TRBV19,.,TRBJ1-1,TGTGCCAGTAGTATCGGAGGGAGGAGCGGTGAAGCTTTCTTT,CASSIGGRSGEAFF
.,TRBV24-1,TRBD2,TRBJ2-5,TGTGCCACCAGTGATTTGGAGCGGGGCCCACGGTACTTC,CATSDLERGPRYF
.,TRBV6-4,TRBD2,TRBJ2-1,TGTGCCAGCAGTGAACAGCGGGGGGGGCCCCAGGAGCAGTTCTTC,CASSEQRGGPQEQFF
.,TRBV19,.,TRBJ1-2,TGTGCCAGTAGTATAGATCAAGGACAGCATAACTATGGCTACACCTTC,CASSIDQGQHNYGYTF
.,TRBV3-1/TRBV3-2,.,TRBJ1-2,TGTGCCAGCAGCCACACTATCACAGGGAACACCCACCCTGGCGGCTACACCTTC,CASSHTITGNTHPGGYTF
.,TRBV27,TRBD1,TRBJ1-2,TGTGCCAGCAGTTTAGAGGGACAGGGGACCGCCTATGGCTACACCTTC,CASSLEGQGTAYGYTF
.,TRBV28,TRBD1,TRBJ1-4,TGTGCCAGCAGGGTAGACAGGGATGAAAAACTGTTTTTT,CASRVDRDEKLFF
.,TRBV4-1,.,TRBJ1-4,TGCGCCAGCAGCCAACTTTGGGGGGGCGAGGATGAAAAACTGTTTTTT,CASSQLWGGEDEKLFF
.,TRBV10-3,.,TRBJ2-1,TGTGCCATCAGTGAGGCGGGCGCCGACAATGAGCAGTTCTTC,CAISEAGADNEQFF
.,TRBV18,TRBD1,TRBJ2-3,TGTGCCAGCTCACCACCCAGACAGGGTCTATCGGATACGCAGTATTTT,CASSPPRQGLSDTQYF
once,TRBV6-5,.,TRBJ1-3,TGTGCCAGCAGTTACACGTGGCCGAAAACTGGAAACACCATATATTTT,CASSYTWPKTGNTIYF
.,TRBV3-1/TRBV3-2,TRBD1,TRBJ2-7,TGTGCCAGCAGCCAGGGGACAGGGACAATTGGCGAGCAGTACTTC,CASSQGTGTIGEQYF
.,TRBV18,TRBD2,TRBJ2-1,TGTGCCAGCTCACCACCCATAAGACTAGCGGGAGGAGATGAGCAGTTCTTC,CASSPPIRLAGGDEQFF
once,TRBV7-2,.,TRBJ2-7,TGTGCCAGCAGCTTAAGCCGGACAGAGACCTACGAGCAGTACTTC,CASSLSRTETYEQYF
.,TRBV19,.,TRBJ1-2,TGTGCCAGTAGTATACCCGTATCGGGCTATGGCTACACCTTC,CASSIPVSGYGYTF
.,TRBV5-1,TRBD1,TRBJ2-2,TGCGCCAGCAGCTGGAGGAGCAGGGGGCTAAGCGGGGAGCTGTTTTTT,CASSWRSRGLSGELFF
.,TRBV3-1/TRBV3-2,.,TRBJ1-2,TGTGCCAGCAGCCAAGATCTTGGCTACACCTTC,CASSQDLGYTF
.,TRBV6-5,.,TRBJ1-3,TGTGCCAGCAGTTACTCGTGGCAGGCGAGAAACACCATATATTTT,CASSYSWQARNTIYF
.,TRBV3-1/TRBV3-2,.,TRBJ2-2,TGTGCCAGCAGCCAAGACTTTGCCGGGGAGCTGTTTTTT,CASSQDFAGELFF
.,TRBV5-1,TRBD1,TRBJ2-7,TGCGCCAGCAGCTTGGCACATCCGGGACAGGGGGCCTACGAGCAGTACTTC,CASSLAHPGQGAYEQYF
.,TRBV5-1,.,TRBJ1-1,TGCGCCAGCAGCTTGGGTGCGGCGGGGGCGGGCACTGAAGCTTTCTTT,CASSLGAAGAGTEAFF
.,TRBV4-1,.,TRBJ1-1,TGCGCCAGCAGCCACGCCCTAGGTTTCGATGGGAACACTGAAGCTTTCTTT,CASSHALGFDGNTEAFF
.,TRBV6-1,.,TRBJ2-7,TGTGCCAGCAGTGAATTCGTACAGGGTGTCAACGAGCAGTACTTC,CASSEFVQGVNEQYF
.,TRBV12-5,TRBD2,TRBJ2-2,TGTGCTAGTGGTTTGGGTAGCGGGAGTCACACCGGGGAGCTGTTTTTT,CASGLGSGSHTGELFF
.,TRBV14,.,TRBJ2-5,TGTGCCAGCAGCTCAGGAGAGACCCAGTACTTC,CASSSGETQYF
.,TRBV12-5,.,TRBJ2-5,TGTGCTAGTGGTTTCGGGGACTGGCAAGAGACCCAGTACTTC,CASGFGDWQETQYF
few,TRBV19,TRBD1,TRBJ1-2,TGTGCCAGTAGTAGCGACAGGGGTGGTGGCTACACCTTC,CASSSDRGGGYTF
.,TRBV6-2/TRBV6-3,.,TRBJ2-1,TGTGCCAGCAGCGCTCCGGTTTACAATGAGCAGTTCTTC,CASSAPVYNEQFF
.,TRBV10-3,.,TRBJ2-7,TGTGCCACCCGACAGGAGGACGAGCAGTACTTC,CATRQEDEQYF
many,TRBV3-1/TRBV3-2,.,TRBJ2-2,TGTGCCAGCAGCCCGGTGGCGGGGCTCGACACCGGGGAGCTGTTTTTT,CASSPVAGLDTGELFF
.,TRBV2,.,TRBJ2-5,.,CASSTSGQPQETQYF
.,TRBV11-2,.,TRBJ1-2,TGTGCCAGCAGCTTAATCTCTAGGGGTTCCTATGGCTACACCTTC,CASSLISRGSYGYTF
few,TRBV7-9,TRBD1,TRBJ2-2,TGTGCCAGCAGCCCGGGACAGGTTTTCACCGGGGAGCTGTTTTTT,CASSPGQVFTGELFF
once,TRBV5-1,TRBD1,TRBJ1-2,TGCGCCAGCAGCTTAGCCTTGACAGGGTGGGTAGGCTACACCTTC,CASSLALTGWVGYTF